The clone carrying this T cell receptor (beta chain) is a singleton in its sample. Its target is not known. Trimming took 2 bases from V and 4 from J, leaving 13 bases between them. Germline V gene data show CDR1 as SGHTA and CDR2 as FQGTGA. This CDR3 comprises 15 residues. This record comes from a study of CD8+CD57+ T cells in acquired aplastic anemia. Study-level findings and limits: Patients and controls were not found to differ significantly in CD8+ Simpson's diversity.

Researchers used genomic DNA as the template to profile TCR beta VDJ and CDR3. Each CDR3 protein gets one entry after TCRdb re-called the reads with MiXCR. The table has about 210,000 distinct CDR3 sequences, approximately 60% seen once; the top ten hold approximately 32%. The clonotype originates from a human donor in good health. The rearrangement joins TRBV7-3 to TRBJ2-3; D gene ambiguous. Sequencing was carried out using sorted CD4+, CD8+, or CD8+CD57+ T cells (not recorded which) from PBMCs. The CDR3 region has the DNA TGTGCCAGCAGCTTAGTTGGCAGTGACGCAGATACGCAGTATTTT. This sequence encodes CASSLVGSDADTQYF.